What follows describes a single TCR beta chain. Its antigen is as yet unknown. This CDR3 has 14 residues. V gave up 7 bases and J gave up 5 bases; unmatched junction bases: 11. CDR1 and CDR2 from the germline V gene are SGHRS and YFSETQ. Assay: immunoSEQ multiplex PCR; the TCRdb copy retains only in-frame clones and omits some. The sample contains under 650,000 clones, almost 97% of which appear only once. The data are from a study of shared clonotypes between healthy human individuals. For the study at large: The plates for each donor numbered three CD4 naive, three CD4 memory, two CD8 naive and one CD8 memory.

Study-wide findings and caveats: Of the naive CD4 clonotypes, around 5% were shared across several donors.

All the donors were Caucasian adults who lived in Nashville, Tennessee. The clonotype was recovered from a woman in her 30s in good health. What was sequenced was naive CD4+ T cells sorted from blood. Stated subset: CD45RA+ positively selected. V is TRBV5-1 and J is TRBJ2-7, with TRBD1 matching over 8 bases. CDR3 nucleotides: TGCGCCAGCTTTAAGGACAGGGCGGCGGACGAGCAGTACTTC. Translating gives CASFKDRAADEQYF.